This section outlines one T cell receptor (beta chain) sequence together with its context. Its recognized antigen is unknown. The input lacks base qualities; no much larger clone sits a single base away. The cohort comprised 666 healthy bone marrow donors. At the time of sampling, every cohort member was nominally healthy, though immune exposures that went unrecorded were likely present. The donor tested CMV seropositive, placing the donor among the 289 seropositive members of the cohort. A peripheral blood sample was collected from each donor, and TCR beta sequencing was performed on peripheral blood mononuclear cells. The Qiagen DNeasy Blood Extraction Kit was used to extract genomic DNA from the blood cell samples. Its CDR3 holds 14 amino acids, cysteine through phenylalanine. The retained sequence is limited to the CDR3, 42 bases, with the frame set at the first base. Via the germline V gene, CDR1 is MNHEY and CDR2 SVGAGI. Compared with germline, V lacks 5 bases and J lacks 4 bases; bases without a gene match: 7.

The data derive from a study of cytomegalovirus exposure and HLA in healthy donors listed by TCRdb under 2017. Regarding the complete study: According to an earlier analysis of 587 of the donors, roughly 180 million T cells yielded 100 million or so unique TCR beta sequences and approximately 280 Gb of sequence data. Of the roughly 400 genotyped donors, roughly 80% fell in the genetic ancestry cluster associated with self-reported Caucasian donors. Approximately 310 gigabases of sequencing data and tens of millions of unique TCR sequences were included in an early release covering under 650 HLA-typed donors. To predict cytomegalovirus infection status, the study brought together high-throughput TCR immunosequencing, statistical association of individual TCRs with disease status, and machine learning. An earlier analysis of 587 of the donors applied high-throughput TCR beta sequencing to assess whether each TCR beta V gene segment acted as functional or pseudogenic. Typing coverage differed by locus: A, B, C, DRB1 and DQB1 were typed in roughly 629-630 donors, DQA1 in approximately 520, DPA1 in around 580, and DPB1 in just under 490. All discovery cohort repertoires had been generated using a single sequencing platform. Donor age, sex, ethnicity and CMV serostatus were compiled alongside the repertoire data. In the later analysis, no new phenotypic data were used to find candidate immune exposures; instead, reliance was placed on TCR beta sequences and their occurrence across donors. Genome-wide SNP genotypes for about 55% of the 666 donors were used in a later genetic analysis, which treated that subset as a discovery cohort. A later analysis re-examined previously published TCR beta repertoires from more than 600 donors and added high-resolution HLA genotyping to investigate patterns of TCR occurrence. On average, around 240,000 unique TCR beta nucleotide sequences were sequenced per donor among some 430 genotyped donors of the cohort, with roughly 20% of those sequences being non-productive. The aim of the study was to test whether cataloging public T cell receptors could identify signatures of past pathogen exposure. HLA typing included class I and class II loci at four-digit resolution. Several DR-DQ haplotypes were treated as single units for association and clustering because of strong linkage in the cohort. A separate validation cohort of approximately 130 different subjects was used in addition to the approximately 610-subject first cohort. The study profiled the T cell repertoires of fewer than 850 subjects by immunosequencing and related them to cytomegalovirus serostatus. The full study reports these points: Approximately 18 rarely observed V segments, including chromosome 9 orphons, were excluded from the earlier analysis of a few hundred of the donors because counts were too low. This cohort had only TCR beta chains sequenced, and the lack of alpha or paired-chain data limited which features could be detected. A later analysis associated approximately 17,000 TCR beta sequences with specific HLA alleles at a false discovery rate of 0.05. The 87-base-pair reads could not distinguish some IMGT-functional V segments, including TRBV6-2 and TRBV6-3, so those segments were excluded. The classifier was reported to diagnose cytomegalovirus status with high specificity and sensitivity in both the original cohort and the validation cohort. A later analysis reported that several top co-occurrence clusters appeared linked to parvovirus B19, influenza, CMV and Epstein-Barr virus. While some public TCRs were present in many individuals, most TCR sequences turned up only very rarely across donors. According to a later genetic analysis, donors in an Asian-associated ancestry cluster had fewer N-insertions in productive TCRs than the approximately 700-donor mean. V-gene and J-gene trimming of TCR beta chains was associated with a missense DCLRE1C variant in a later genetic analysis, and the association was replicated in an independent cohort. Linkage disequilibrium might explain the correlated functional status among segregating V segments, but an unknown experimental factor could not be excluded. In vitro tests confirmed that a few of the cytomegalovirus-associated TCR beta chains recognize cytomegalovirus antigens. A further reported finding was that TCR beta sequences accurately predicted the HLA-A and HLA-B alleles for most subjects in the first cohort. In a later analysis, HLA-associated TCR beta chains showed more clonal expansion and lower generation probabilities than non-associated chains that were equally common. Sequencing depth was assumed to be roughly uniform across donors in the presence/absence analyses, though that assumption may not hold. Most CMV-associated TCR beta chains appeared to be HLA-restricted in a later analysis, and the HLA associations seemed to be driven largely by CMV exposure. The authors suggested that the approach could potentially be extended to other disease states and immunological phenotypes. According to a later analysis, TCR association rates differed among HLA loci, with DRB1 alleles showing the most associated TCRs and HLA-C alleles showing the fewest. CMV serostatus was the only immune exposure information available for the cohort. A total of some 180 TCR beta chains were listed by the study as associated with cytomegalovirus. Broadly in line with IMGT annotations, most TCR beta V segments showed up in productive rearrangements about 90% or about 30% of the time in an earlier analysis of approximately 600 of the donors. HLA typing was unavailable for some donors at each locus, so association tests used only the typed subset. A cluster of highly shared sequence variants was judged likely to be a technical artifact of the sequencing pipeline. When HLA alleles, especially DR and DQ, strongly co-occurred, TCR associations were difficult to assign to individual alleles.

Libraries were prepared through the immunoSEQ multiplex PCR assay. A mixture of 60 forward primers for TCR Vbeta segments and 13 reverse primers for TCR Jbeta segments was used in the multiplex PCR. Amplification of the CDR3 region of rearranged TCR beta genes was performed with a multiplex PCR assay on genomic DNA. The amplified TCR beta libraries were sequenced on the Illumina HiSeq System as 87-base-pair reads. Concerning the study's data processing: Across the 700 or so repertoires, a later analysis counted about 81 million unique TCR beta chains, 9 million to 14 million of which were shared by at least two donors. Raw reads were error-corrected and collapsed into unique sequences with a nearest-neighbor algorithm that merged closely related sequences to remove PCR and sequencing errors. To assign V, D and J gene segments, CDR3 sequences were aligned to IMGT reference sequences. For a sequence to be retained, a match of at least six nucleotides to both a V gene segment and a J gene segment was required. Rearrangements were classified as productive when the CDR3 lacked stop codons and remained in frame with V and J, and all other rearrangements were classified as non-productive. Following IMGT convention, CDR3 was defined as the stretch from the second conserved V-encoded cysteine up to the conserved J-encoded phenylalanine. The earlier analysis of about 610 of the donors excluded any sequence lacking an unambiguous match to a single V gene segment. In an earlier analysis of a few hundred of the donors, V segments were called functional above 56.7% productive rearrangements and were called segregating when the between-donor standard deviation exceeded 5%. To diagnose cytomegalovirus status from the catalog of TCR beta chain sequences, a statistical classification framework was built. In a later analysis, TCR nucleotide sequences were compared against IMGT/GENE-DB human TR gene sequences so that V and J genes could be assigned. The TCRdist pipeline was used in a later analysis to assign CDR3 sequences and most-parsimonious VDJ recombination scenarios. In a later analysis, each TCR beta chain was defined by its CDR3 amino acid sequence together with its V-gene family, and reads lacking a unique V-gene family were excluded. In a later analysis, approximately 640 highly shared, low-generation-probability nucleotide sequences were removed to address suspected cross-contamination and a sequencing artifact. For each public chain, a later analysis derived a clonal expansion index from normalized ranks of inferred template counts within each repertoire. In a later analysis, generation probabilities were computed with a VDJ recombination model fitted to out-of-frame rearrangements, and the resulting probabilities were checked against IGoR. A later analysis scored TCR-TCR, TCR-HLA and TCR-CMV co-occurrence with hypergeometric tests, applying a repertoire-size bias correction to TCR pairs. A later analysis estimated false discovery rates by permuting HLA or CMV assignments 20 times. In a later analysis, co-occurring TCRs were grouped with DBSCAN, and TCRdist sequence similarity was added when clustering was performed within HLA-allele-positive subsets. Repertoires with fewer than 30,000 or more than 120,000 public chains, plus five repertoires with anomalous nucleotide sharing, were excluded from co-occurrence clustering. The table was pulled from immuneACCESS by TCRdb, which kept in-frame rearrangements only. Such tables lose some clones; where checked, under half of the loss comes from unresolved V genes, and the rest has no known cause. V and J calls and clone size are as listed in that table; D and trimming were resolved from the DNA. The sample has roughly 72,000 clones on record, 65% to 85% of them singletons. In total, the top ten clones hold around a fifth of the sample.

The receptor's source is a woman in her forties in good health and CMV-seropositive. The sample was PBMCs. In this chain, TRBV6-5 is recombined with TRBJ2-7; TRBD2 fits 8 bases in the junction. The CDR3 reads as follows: CASSPRAGAYEQYF. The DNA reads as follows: TGTGCCAGCAGTCCCCGAGCGGGGGCTTACGAGCAGTACTTC.